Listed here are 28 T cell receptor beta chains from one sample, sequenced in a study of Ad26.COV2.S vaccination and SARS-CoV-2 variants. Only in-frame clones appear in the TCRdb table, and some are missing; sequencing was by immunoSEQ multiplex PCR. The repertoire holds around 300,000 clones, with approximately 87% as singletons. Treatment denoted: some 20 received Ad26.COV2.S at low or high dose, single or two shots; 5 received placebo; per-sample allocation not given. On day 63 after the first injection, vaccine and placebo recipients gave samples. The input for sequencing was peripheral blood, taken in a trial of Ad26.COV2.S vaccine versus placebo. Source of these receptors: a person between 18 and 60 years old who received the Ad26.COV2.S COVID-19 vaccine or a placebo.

In nucleotides, the CDR3 is TGTGCCAGCAGACTGGGACAGTTTGACTACTCTGGGGCCAACGTCCTGACTTTC. This encodes CASRLGQFDYSGANVLTF. J is TRBJ2-6 and V is TRBV7-9; 7 bases line up with TRBD1. The CDR3 sequence is 18 residues long. Germline values: CDR1 SEHNR, CDR2 FQNEAQ (reference sequence). J gave up 0 bases and V 6 bases, and 11 bases lay outside the gene matches. Full variable domain (remainder filled in from reference TRBV7-9 and TRBJ2-6): DTGVSQNPRHKITKRGQNVTFRCDPISEHNRLYWYRQTLGQGPEFLTYFQNEAQLEKSRLLSDRFSAERPKGSFSTLEIQRTEQGDSAMYLCASRLGQFDYSGANVLTFGAGSRLTVL.

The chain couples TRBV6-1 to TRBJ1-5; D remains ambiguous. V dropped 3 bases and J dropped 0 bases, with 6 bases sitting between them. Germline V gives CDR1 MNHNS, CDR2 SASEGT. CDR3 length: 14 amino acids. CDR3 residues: CASSDRPSNQPQHF. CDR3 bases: TGTGCCAGCAGTGATCGGCCTAGCAATCAGCCCCAGCATTTT.

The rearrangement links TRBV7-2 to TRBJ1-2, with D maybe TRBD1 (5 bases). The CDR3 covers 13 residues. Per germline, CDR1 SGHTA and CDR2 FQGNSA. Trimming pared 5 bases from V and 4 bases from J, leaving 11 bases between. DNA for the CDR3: TGTGCCAGCAGCCAACAGGCCGGCTATGGCTACACCTTC. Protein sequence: CASSQQAGYGYTF.

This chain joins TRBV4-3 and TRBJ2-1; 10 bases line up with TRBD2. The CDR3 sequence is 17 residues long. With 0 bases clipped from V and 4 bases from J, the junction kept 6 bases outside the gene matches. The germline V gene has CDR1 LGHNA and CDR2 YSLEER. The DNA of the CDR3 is TGCGCCAGCAGCCAAGATGAAGCGGGGGGGTTTTACAATGAGCAGTTCTTC. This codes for CASSQDEAGGFYNEQFF.

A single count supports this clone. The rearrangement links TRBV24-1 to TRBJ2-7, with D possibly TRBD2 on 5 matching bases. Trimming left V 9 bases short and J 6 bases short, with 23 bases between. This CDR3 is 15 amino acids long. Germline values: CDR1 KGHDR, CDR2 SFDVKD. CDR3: CATAEAALSRTEQYV. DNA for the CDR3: TGTGCCACCGCCGAAGCGGCCCTATCCCGAACCGAGCAGTACGTC.

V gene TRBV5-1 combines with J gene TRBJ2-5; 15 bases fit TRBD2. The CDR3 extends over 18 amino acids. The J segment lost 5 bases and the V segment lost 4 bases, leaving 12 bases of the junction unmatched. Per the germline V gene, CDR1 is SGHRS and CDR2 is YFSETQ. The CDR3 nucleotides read TGCGCCAGCAGCAGGTGGACTAGCGGGGGGGCCAACGCGGAGACCCAGTACTTC. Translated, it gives CASSRWTSGGANAETQYF.

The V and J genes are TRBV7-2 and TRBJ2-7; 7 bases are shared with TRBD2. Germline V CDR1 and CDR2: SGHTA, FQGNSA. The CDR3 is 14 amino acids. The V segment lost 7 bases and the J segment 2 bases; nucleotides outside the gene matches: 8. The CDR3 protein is CASTKDGGTYEQYF. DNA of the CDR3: TGTGCCAGCACCAAAGACGGGGGGACCTACGAGCAGTACTTC. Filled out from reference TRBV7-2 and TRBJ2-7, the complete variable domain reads GAGVSQSPSNKVTEKGKDVELRCDPISGHTALYWYRQSLGQGLEFLIYFQGNSAPDKSGLPSDRFSAERTGGSVSTLTIQRTQQEDSAVYLCASTKDGGTYEQYFGPGTRLTVT.

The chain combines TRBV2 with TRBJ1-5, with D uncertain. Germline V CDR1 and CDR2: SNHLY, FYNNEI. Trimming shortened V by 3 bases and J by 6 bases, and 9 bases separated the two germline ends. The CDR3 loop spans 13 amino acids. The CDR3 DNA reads TGTGCCAGCAGTGATGGTTTGGGTCAGCCCCAGCATTTT. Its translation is CASSDGLGQPQHF. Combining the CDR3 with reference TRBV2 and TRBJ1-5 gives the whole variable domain EPEVTQTPSHQVTQMGQEVILRCVPISNHLYFYWYRQILGQKVEFLVSFYNNEISEKSEIFDDQFSVERPDGSNFTLKIRSTKLEDSAMYFCASSDGLGQPQHFGDGTRLSIL.

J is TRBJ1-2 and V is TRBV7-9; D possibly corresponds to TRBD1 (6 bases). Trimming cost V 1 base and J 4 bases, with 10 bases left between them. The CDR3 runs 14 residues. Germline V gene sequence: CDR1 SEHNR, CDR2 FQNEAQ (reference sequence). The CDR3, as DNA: TGTGCCAGCAGCTTAGTTATGGGGGCCTATGGCTACACCTTC. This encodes CASSLVMGAYGYTF.

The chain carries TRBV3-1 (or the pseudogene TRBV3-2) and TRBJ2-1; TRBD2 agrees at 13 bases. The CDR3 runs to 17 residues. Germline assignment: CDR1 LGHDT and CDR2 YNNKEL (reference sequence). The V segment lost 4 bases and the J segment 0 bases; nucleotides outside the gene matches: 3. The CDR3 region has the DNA TGTGCCAGCAGCCGGGGACTAGCGGGGAGCTCCTACAATGAGCAGTTCTTC. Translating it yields CASSRGLAGSSYNEQFF.

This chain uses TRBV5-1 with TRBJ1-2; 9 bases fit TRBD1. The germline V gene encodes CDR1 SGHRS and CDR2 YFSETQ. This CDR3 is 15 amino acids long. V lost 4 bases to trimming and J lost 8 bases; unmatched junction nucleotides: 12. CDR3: CASSLKPGQGDGYTF. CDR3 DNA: TGCGCCAGCAGCCTTAAACCGGGACAGGGAGACGGCTACACCTTC.

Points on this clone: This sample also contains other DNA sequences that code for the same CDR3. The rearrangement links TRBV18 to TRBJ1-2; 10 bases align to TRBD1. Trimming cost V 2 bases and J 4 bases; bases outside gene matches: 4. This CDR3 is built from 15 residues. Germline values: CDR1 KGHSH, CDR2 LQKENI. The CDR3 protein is CASSPGQGEGYGYTF. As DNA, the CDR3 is TGTGCCAGCTCACCAGGACAGGGGGAAGGCTATGGCTACACCTTC.

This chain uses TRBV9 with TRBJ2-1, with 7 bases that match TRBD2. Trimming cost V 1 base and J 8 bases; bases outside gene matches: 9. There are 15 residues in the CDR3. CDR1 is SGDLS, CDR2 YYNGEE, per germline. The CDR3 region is CASSVQLSGNDEQFF. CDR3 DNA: TGTGCCAGCAGCGTACAATTAAGCGGGAACGATGAGCAGTTCTTC.

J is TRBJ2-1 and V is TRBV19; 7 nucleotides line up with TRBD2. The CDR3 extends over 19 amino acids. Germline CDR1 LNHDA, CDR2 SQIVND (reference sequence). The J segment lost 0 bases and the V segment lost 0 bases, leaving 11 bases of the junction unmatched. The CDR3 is CASSIDPRRTRSSYNEQFF. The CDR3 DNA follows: TGTGCCAGTAGTATAGATCCCCGGCGGACTAGGAGCTCCTACAATGAGCAGTTCTTC.

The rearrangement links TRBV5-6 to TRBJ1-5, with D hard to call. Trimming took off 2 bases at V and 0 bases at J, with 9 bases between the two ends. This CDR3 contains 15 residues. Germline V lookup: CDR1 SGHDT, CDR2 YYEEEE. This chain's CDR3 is CASSLLRDSNQPQHF. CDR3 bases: TGTGCCAGCAGCTTACTCAGAGATAGCAATCAGCCCCAGCATTTT.

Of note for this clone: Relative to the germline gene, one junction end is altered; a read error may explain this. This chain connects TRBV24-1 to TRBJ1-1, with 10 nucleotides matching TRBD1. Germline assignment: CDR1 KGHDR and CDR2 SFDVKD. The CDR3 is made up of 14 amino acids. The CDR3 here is CATSGPGQGTDYVW. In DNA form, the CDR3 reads TGTGCCACCAGTGGTCCGGGACAGGGGACGGATTATGTTTGG.

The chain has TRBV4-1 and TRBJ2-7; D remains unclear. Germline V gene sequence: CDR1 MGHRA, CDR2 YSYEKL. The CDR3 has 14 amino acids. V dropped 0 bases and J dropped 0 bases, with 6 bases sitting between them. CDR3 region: CASSQDSNSYEQYV. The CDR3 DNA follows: TGCGCCAGCAGCCAAGATTCTAACTCCTACGAGCAGTACGTC.

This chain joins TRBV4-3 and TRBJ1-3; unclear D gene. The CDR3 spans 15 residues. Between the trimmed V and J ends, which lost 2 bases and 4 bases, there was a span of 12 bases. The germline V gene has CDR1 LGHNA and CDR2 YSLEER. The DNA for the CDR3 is TGCGCCAGCAGCCAAATCCCAGCGGTCGGAAACACCATATATTTT. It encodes CASSQIPAVGNTIYF.

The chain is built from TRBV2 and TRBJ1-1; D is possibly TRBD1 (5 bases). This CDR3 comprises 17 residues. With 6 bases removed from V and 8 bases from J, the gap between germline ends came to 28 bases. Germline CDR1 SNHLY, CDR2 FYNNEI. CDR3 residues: CASRFLGETVVKGEAFF. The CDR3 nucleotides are TGTGCCAGCAGGTTTCTGGGAGAGACCGTCGTAAAGGGGGAAGCTTTCTTT.

The CDR3 here is CASSFSTGGNYGYTF. In nucleotides, the CDR3 is TGTGCCAGCAGCTTCTCAACAGGGGGAAACTATGGCTACACCTTC. V gene TRBV7-9 combines with J gene TRBJ1-2; 8 bases agree with TRBD1. This CDR3 comprises 15 residues. Germline assignment: CDR1 SEHNR and CDR2 FQNEAQ (reference sequence). The trim removed 3 bases at V and 2 bases at J, leaving 5 bases unmatched.

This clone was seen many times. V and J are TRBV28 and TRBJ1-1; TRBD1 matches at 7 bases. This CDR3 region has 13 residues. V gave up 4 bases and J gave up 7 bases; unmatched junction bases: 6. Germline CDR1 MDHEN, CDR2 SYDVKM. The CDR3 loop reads CASSSRGQIEAFF. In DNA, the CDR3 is TGTGCCAGCAGTTCCCGGGGACAGATTGAAGCTTTCTTT.

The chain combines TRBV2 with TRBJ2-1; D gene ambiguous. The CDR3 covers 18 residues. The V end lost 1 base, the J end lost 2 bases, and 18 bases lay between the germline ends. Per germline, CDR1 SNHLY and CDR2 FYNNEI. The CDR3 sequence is CASSEGYGPGWPYNEQFF. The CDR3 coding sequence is TGTGCCAGCAGTGAAGGCTACGGACCCGGGTGGCCCTACAATGAGCAGTTCTTC.

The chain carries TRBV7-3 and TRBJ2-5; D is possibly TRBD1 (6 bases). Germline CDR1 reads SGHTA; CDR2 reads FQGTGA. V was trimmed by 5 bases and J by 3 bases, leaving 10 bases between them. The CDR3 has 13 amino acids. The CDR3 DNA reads TGTGCCAGCAGCCGATCAGGGGAAGAGACCCAGTACTTC. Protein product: CASSRSGEETQYF.

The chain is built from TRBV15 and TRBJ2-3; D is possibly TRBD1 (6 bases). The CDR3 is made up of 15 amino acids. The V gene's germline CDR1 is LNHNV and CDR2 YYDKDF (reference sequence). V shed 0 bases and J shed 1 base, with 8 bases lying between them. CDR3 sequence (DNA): TGTGCCACCAGCAGAGATGCAGGGGGCACAGATACGCAGTATTTT. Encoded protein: CATSRDAGGTDTQYF.

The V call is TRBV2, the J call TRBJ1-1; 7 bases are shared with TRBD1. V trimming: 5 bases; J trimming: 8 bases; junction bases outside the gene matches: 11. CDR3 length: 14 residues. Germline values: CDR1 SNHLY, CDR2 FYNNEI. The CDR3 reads CASSPTGAVSEAFF. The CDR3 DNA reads TGTGCCAGCAGTCCAACAGGGGCCGTCTCCGAAGCTTTCTTT.

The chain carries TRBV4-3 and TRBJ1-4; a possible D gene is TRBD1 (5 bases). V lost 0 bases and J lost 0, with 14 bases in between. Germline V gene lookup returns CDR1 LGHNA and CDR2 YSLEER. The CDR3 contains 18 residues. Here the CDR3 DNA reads TGCGCCAGCAGCCAAGAACTCGGGGGAACGGCAACTAATGAAAAACTGTTTTTT. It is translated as CASSQELGGTATNEKLFF.

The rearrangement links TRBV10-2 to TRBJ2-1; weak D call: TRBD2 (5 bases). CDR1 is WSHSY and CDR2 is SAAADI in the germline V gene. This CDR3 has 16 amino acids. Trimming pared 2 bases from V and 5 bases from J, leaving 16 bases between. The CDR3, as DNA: TGCGCCAGCAGTGAGGCCCTCTCAGGAGGCCACAATGAGCAGTTCTTC. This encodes CASSEALSGGHNEQFF.

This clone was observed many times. CDR3: CASSPGIGGNTEAFF. The CDR3 bases are TGTGCCAGCAGCCCAGGGATAGGAGGGAACACTGAAGCTTTCTTT. The rearrangement uses TRBV11-2 and TRBJ1-1, with a weak D call TRBD1 (5 bases). CDR3 size: 15 residues. Germline V CDR1 and CDR2: SGHAT, FQNNGV. V was cut by 5 bases and J by 1 base, with 14 bases left in between. Full variable domain (remainder filled in from reference TRBV11-2 and TRBJ1-1): EAGVAQSPRYKIIEKRQSVAFWCNPISGHATLYWYQQILGQGPKLLIQFQNNGVVDDSQLPKDRFSAERLKGVDSTLKIQPAKLEDSAVYLCASSPGIGGNTEAFFGQGTRLTVV.